Below are 19 T cell receptor beta chains sequenced from a single sample in a study of beta chain features in type 1 diabetes. Isolated RNA was reverse transcribed in full, so expressed TCRB transcripts were sequenced. Sequencing used immunoSEQ multiplex PCR; TCRdb keeps in-frame clones, though not all of them. This sample has about 140,000 clones, with 6.9% found just once. Material: central memory CD4+ T cells from blood. The receptors come from a woman aged 25 to 45 in good health.

This clone has just a few counts. The chain joins TRBV18 to TRBJ2-2; D might be TRBD1 (6 bases). Germline V lookup: CDR1 KGHSH, CDR2 LQKENI. V was clipped by 4 bases and J by 0 bases, with 12 bases between them. The CDR3 length is 16 residues. This CDR3 reads CASSQTGLPNTGELFF. DNA of the CDR3: TGTGCCAGCTCACAAACAGGGTTACCGAACACCGGGGAGCTGTTTTTT.

This clone was observed a few times. The V call is TRBV18, the J call TRBJ1-1; 9 bases match TRBD1. Germline values: CDR1 KGHSH, CDR2 LQKENI. The CDR3 is 14 residues long. The V and J ends lost 3 bases and 5 bases, in that order; junction bases with no gene match: 4. The CDR3: CASSPAGQGTEAFF. DNA of the CDR3: TGTGCCAGCTCACCTGCAGGACAGGGGACTGAAGCTTTCTTT.

This clone has a handful of counts. The chain employs TRBV2 and TRBJ2-1; TRBD2 might be the D (6 bases). Germline CDR1 reads SNHLY; CDR2 reads FYNNEI. V lost 2 bases, J lost 3 bases, and 14 bases lay in between. The CDR3 spans 16 residues. The CDR3, as DNA: TGTGCCAGCAGTGAACTAGGTAGCGGAGGCTACAATGAGCAGTTCTTC. Protein sequence: CASSELGSGGYNEQFF.

This clone was found a few times. The J gene is TRBJ2-5, the V gene TRBV27; 14 nucleotides line up with TRBD2. The CDR3 runs to 18 residues. The trim removed 6 bases at V and 4 bases at J, leaving 13 bases unmatched. From germline, CDR1 is MNHEY and CDR2 SMNVEV (reference sequence). The CDR3 sequence: CASSSRLAGGRGRETQYF. In DNA form, the CDR3 reads TGTGCCAGCAGCTCCCGACTAGCGGGAGGGAGGGGACGAGAGACCCAGTACTTC.

The V gene is TRBV19, the J gene TRBJ2-2, with 8 positions matching TRBD2. The CDR3 is 15 amino acids. V lost 4 bases to trimming and J lost 7 bases; unmatched junction nucleotides: 8. CDR1 and CDR2 (germline): LNHDA, SQIVND (reference sequence). CDR3: CASSKAGGPSGELFF. The CDR3 DNA is TGTGCCAGTAGTAAGGCGGGAGGCCCCAGCGGGGAGCTGTTTTTT.

The chain has TRBV28 and TRBJ2-7; 9 bases are a match to TRBD2. Losses at the gene ends were 1 base for V and 5 bases for J; bases not matched to a gene: 6. CDR1 is MDHEN, CDR2 SYDVKM, per germline. This CDR3 spans 15 amino acids. CDR3 in amino acids: CASSLFSGRNDEQYF. In DNA form, the CDR3 reads TGTGCCAGCAGTTTATTTAGCGGGAGAAACGACGAGCAGTACTTC.

J is TRBJ2-5 and V is TRBV7-2, with a possible D match to TRBD2 (5 bases). Germline-derived CDR1 and CDR2 are SGHTA and FQGNSA. V dropped 2 bases and J dropped 5 bases, with 12 bases sitting between them. The CDR3 totals 14 residues. CDR3 residues: CASSLPPSRETQYF. Here the CDR3 DNA reads TGTGCCAGCAGCTTACCCCCTAGCCGGGAGACCCAGTACTTC. The variable domain in full, completed from reference TRBV7-2 and TRBJ2-5, reads GAGVSQSPSNKVTEKGKDVELRCDPISGHTALYWYRQSLGQGLEFLIYFQGNSAPDKSGLPSDRFSAERTGGSVSTLTIQRTQQEDSAVYLCASSLPPSRETQYFGPGTRLLVL.

The chain links TRBV11-2 to TRBJ2-7; 7 nucleotides line up with TRBD1. With 5 bases clipped from V and 3 bases from J, the junction kept 10 bases outside the gene matches. The CDR3 spans 15 residues. Germline V gives CDR1 SGHAT, CDR2 FQNNGV. The CDR3, as DNA: TGTGCCAGCAGCGCCGCATCCGGGACAGTCTACGAGCAGTACTTC. Amino acids: CASSAASGTVYEQYF.

The sample holds a few counts of this clone. J is TRBJ2-7 and V is TRBV28; a weak D match, TRBD1 (5 bases). The V end was cut by 2 bases, the J end by 1 base, with 12 bases between. Looked up from germline, CDR1 is MDHEN and CDR2 is SYDVKM. The CDR3 has 15 residues. CDR3 sequence (DNA): TGTGCCAGCAGTTTACGACAGTCCGTTTCCTACGAGCAGTACTTC. It encodes CASSLRQSVSYEQYF.

Of note for this clone: The sample has other DNA sequences that encode this CDR3 too. The J gene is TRBJ2-7, the V gene TRBV18; 10 nucleotides align to TRBD2. This CDR3 is 15 amino acids long. With 3 bases clipped from V and 1 base from J, the junction kept 3 bases outside the gene matches. Germline lookup yields CDR1 KGHSH and CDR2 LQKENI. The CDR3 DNA sequence: TGTGCCAGCTCACCTGGGACTAGCGAATCCTACGAGCAGTACTTC. It encodes CASSPGTSESYEQYF.

This clone was observed many times. This chain joins TRBV18 and TRBJ1-1, with D maybe TRBD1 (6 bases). The length of the CDR3 is 13 residues. Germline-derived CDR1 and CDR2 are KGHSH and LQKENI. V lost 5 bases and J lost 1, with 8 bases in between. The CDR3 sequence is CASSTDRNTEAFF. CDR3 DNA: TGTGCCAGCTCAACGGACAGGAACACTGAAGCTTTCTTT.

The V and J genes are TRBV5-1 and TRBJ2-3; the D gene is possibly TRBD2 (6 bases). Germline CDR1 is SGHRS and CDR2 is YFSETQ. The germline V and J ends were trimmed by 2 bases and 1 base, with 8 bases remaining between them. This CDR3 region has 14 residues. In DNA, the CDR3 is TGCGCCAGCAGCTTCGGGAGAGGCACAGATACGCAGTATTTT. This gives the protein CASSFGRGTDTQYF.

This clone was detected only a few times. The CDR3, as DNA: TGTGCCAGCCGTACGGCGGCTGCGGGGGCCTACGAGCAGTACTTC. It encodes CASRTAAAGAYEQYF. This chain connects TRBV4-2 to TRBJ2-5; 7 nucleotides align to TRBD2. With the DNA end fitting TRBJ2-7 better, the J assignment may be wrong. CDR1 and CDR2 (germline): LGHNA, YNFKEQ. The CDR3 consists of 15 residues.

This clone was recorded a few times. The rearrangement uses TRBV7-3 and TRBJ2-2; perhaps TRBD2 as D (6 bases). This CDR3 comprises 14 residues. V was shortened by 5 bases and J by 5 bases, with 12 bases between the two germline ends. Germline V gene lookup returns CDR1 SGHTA and CDR2 FQGTGA. CDR3 coding DNA: TGTGCCAGCAGCCGGACTACTGGAACCGGGGAGCTGTTTTTT. Translating it yields CASSRTTGTGELFF.

The V call is TRBV28, the J call TRBJ2-5; 9 bases are shared with TRBD1. Trimming took 6 bases from V and 5 from J; bases not matched to a gene: 10. Germline values: CDR1 MDHEN, CDR2 SYDVKM. The CDR3 runs 15 residues. CDR3 in DNA: TGTGCCAGCAGCAGCCGGGACAGGGCAAGGGAGACCCAGTACTTC. Amino acids: CASSSRDRARETQYF. The complete variable domain, with remaining parts taken from reference TRBV28 and TRBJ2-5, reads DVKVTQSSRYLVKRTGEKVFLECVQDMDHENMFWYRQDPGLGLRLIYFSYDVKMKEKGDIPEGYSVSREKKERFSLILESASTNQTSMYLCASSSRDRARETQYFGPGTRLLVL.

This clone was found many times. A junction boundary mismatches the germline segment, possibly from a read error. The rearrangement joins TRBV30 to TRBJ1-4; D ambiguous. Per germline, CDR1 GTSNPN and CDR2 SVGIG (reference sequence). This CDR3 comprises 12 residues. In nucleotides, the CDR3 is TGTGCCTGGAGTGTACTGGAGGGCCGAGCTTCATTT. Translating it yields CAWSVLEGRASF.

The chain links TRBV11-2 to TRBJ1-1; no firm D call. Germline lookup yields CDR1 SGHAT and CDR2 FQNNGV. The CDR3 consists of 14 residues. Between the trimmed V and J ends, which lost 7 bases and 1 base, there was a span of 13 bases. The CDR3 sequence: CASNLVRGNTEAFF. In DNA, the CDR3 is TGTGCCAGCAACTTGGTTCGGGGGAACACTGAAGCTTTCTTT.

V is TRBV19 and J is TRBJ2-3; D not resolved. The CDR3 loop spans 16 amino acids. Per germline, CDR1 LNHDA and CDR2 SQIVND (reference sequence). V lost 0 bases to trimming and J lost 0 bases, with 10 bases between them. The CDR3 coding sequence is TGTGCCAGTAGTATAGAGAGTGATTCTAGCACAGATACGCAGTATTTT. It specifies CASSIESDSSTDTQYF.

This clone was observed many times. CDR3 bases: TGTGCCAGTAGTATCAGCCGTTGGAGGGACGAGCAGTACTTC. Translated: CASSISRWRDEQYF. This chain uses TRBV19 with TRBJ2-7; tentatively, D is TRBD2 (6 bases). Germline V gives CDR1 LNHDA, CDR2 SQIVND (reference sequence). V was pared by 3 bases and J by 5 bases, with 14 bases between. The CDR3 sequence is 14 residues long. Full variable domain (remainder filled in from reference TRBV19 and TRBJ2-7): DGGITQSPKYLFRKEGQNVTLSCEQNLNHDAMYWYRQDPGQGLRLIYYSQIVNDFQKGDIAEGYSVSREKKESFPLTVTSAQKNPTAFYLCASSISRWRDEQYFGPGTRLTVT.